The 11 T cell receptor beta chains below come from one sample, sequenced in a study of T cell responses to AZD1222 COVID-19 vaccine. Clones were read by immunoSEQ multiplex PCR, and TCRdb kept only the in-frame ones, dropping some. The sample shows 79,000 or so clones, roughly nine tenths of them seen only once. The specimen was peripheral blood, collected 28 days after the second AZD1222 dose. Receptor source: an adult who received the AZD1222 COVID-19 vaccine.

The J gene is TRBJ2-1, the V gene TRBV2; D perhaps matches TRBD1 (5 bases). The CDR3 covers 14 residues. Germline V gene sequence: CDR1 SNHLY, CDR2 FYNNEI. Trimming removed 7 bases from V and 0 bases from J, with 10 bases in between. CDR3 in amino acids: CASIQGSSYNEQFF. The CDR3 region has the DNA TGTGCCAGCATTCAGGGTAGCTCCTACAATGAGCAGTTCTTC.

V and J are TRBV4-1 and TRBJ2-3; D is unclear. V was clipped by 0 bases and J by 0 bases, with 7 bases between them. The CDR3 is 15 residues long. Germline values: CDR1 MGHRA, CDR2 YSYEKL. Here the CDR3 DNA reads TGCGCCAGCAGCCAAGAGGGGTTCAGCACAGATACGCAGTATTTT. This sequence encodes CASSQEGFSTDTQYF.

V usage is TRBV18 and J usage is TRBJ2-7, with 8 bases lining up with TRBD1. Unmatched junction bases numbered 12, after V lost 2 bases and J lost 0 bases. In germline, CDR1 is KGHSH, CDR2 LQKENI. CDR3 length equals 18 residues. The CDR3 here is CASSPNILRDRSSYEQYV. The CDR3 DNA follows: TGTGCCAGCTCACCAAATATCCTAAGGGACAGGAGCTCCTACGAGCAGTACGTC.

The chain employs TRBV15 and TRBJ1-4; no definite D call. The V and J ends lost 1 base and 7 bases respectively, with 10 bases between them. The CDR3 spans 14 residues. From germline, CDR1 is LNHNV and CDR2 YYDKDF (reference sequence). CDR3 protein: CATSRGALVEKLFF. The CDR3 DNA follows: TGTGCCACCAGCAGAGGGGCGCTTGTTGAAAAACTGTTTTTT.

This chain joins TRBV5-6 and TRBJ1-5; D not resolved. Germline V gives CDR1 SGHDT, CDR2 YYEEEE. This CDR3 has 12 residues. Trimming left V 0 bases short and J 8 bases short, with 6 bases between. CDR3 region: CASSLGSEPQHF. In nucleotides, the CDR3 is TGTGCCAGCAGCTTGGGATCTGAGCCCCAGCATTTT.

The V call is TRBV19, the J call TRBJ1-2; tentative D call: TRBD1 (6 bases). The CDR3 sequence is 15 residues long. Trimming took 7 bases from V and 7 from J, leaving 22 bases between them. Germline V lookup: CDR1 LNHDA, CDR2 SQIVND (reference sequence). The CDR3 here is CASKSGQSFQGGYTF. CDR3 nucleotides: TGTGCCAGTAAATCCGGACAGAGCTTTCAGGGTGGCTACACCTTC.

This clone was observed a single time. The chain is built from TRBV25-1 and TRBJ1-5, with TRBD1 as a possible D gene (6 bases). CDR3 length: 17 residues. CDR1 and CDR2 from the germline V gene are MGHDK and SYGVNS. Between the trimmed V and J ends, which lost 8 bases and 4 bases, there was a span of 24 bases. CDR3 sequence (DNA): TGTGCCAGCCGGAAGGTTACCAGGGGAAAAAAGAATCAGCCCCAGCATTTT. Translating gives CASRKVTRGKKNQPQHF.

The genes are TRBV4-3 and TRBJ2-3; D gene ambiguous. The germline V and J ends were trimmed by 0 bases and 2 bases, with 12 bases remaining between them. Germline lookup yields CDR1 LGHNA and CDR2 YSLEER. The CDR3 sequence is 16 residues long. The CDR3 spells CASSQDLLEPTDTQYF. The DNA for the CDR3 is TGCGCCAGCAGCCAAGATCTCCTAGAGCCCACAGATACGCAGTATTTT.

The CDR3 protein is CASGSGRSYEQYF. CDR3 in DNA: TGTGCCAGCGGGTCAGGACGGTCCTACGAGCAGTACTTC. The chain has TRBV7-9 and TRBJ2-7; D not certain. Germline loops: CDR1 SEHNR, CDR2 FQNEAQ (reference sequence). V lost 8 bases, J lost 1 base, and 12 bases lay in between. CDR3 length: 13 amino acids. The complete variable domain, with remaining parts taken from reference TRBV7-9 and TRBJ2-7, reads DTGVSQNPRHKITKRGQNVTFRCDPISEHNRLYWYRQTLGQGPEFLTYFQNEAQLEKSRLLSDRFSAERPKGSFSTLEIQRTEQGDSAMYLCASGSGRSYEQYFGPGTRLTVT.

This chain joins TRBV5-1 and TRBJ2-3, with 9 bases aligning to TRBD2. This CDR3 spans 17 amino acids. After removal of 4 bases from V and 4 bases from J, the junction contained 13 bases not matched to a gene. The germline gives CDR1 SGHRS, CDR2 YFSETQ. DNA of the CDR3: TGCGCCAGCAGCCTGGCTACCACTAGCGGGTTGGCAGATACGCAGTATTTT. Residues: CASSLATTSGLADTQYF.

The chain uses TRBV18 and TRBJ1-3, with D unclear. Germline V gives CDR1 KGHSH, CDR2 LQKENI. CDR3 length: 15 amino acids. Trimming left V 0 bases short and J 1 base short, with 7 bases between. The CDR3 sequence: CASSPPLQSGNTIYF. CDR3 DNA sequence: TGTGCCAGCTCACCACCGTTGCAATCTGGAAACACCATATATTTT.